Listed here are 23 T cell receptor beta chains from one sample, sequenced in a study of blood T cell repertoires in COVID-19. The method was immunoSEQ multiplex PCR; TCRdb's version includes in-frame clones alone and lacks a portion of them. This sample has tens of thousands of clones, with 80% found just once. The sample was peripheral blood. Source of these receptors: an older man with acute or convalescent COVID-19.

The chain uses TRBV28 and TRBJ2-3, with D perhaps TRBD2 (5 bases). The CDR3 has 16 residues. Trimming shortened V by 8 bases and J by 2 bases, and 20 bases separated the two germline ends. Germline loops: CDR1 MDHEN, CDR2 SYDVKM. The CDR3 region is CASEGWRFIPTDTQYF. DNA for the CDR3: TGTGCCAGCGAGGGTTGGAGGTTCATCCCCACAGATACGCAGTATTTT.

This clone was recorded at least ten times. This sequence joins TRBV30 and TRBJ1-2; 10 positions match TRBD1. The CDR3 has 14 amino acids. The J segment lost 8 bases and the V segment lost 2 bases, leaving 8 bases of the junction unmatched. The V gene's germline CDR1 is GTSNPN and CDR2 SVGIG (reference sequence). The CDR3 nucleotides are TGTGCCTGGAGTCGTGACAGGGGGCGGCAAGGCTACACCTTC. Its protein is CAWSRDRGRQGYTF.

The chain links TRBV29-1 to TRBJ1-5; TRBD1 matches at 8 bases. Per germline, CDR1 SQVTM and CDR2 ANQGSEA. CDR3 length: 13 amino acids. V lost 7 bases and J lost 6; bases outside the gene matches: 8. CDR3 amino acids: CSEGQGPFQPQHF. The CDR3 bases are TGCAGCGAAGGACAGGGTCCATTTCAGCCCCAGCATTTT.

CDR3 loop: CASSLAGTSGGREQFF. Written as DNA, the CDR3 is TGTGCCAGCAGCTTAGCCGGGACTAGCGGGGGGCGTGAGCAGTTCTTC. The chain uses TRBV7-8 and TRBJ2-1; 15 bases are shared with TRBD2. With V trimmed by 0 bases and J by 9 bases, 3 bases remained unmatched. The CDR3 totals 16 residues. The V gene's germline CDR1 is SGHVS and CDR2 FQNEAQ.

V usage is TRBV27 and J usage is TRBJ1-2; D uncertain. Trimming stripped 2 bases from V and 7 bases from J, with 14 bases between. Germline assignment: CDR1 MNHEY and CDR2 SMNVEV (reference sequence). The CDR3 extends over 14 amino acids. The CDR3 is CASSLRVGVFGYTF. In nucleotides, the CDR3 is TGTGCCAGCAGTTTAAGAGTCGGGGTGTTTGGCTACACCTTC.

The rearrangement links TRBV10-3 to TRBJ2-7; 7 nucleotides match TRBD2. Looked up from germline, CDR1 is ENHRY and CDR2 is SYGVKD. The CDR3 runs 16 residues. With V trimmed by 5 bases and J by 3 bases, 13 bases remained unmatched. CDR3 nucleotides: TGTGCCATCAGTCCCACCGAGCGGGGATCTTACTACGAGCAGTACTTC. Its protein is CAISPTERGSYYEQYF.

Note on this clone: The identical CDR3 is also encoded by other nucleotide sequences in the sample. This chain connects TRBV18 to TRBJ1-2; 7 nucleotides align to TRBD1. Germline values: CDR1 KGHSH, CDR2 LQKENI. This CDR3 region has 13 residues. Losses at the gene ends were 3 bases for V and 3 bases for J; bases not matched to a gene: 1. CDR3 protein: CASSPGTDYGYTF. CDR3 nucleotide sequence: TGTGCCAGCTCACCTGGGACAGACTATGGCTACACCTTC.

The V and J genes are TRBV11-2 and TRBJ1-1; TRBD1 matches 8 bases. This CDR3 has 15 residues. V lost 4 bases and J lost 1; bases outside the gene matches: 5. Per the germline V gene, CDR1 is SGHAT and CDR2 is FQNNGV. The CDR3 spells CASSSSDRANTEAFF. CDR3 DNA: TGTGCCAGCAGCTCGTCGGACAGGGCGAACACTGAAGCTTTCTTT.

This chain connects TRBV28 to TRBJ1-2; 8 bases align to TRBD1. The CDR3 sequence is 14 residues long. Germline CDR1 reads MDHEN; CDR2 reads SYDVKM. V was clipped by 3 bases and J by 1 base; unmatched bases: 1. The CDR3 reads CASSLDRVNYGYTF. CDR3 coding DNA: TGTGCCAGCAGTTTGGACAGGGTTAACTATGGCTACACCTTC.

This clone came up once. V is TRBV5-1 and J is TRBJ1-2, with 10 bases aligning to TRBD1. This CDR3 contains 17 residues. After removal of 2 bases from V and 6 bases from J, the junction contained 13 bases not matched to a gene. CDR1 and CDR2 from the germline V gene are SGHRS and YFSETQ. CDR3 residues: CASSLFTAPGQGNGYTF. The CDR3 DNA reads TGCGCCAGCAGCTTATTCACCGCACCGGGACAGGGGAATGGCTACACCTTC.

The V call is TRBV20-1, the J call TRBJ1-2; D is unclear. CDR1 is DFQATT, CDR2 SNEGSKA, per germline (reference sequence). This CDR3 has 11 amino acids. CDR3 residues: CRPKGGSGYTF. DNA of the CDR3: TGCAGGCCTAAGGGAGGGTCCGGCTACACCTTC.

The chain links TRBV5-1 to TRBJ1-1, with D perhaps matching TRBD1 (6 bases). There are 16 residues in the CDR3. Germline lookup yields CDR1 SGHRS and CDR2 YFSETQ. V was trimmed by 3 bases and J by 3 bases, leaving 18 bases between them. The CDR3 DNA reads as TGCGCCAGCAGCTCCTCTTCAGGGGCGCGAGACACTGAAGCTTTCTTT. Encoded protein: CASSSSSGARDTEAFF.

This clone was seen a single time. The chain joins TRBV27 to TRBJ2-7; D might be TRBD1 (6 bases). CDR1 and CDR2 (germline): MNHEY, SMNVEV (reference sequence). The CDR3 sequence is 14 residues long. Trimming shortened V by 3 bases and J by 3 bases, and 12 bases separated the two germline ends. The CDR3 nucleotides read TGTGCCAGCAGTTTTACAGGGATAGGCTACGAGCAGTACTTC. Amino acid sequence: CASSFTGIGYEQYF.

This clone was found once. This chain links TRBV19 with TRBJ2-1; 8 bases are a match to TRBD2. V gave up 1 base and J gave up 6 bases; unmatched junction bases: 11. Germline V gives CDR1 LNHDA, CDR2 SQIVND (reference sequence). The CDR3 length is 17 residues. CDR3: CASSIVGKRGRGNEQFF. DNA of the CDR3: TGTGCCAGTAGTATAGTAGGGAAGCGGGGGCGAGGCAATGAGCAGTTCTTC.

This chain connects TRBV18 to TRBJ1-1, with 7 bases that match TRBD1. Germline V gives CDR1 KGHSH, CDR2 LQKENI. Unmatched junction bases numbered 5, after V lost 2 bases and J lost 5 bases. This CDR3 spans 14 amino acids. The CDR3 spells CASSPNAQGTEAFF. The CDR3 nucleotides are TGTGCCAGCTCACCAAATGCACAGGGGACTGAAGCTTTCTTT.

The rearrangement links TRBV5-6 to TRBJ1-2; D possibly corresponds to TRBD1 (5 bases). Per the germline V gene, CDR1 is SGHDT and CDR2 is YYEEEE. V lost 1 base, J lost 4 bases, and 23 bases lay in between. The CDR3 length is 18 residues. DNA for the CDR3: TGTGCCAGCAGCTTGAGGCTGGTTGCGGTTGGGGGGAGCTATGGCTACACCTTC. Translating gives CASSLRLVAVGGSYGYTF. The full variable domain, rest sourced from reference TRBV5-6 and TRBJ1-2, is DAGVTQSPTHLIKTRGQQVTLRCSPKSGHDTVSWYQQALGQGPQFIFQYYEEEERQRGNFPDRFSGHQFPNYSSELNVNALLLGDSALYLCASSLRLVAVGGSYGYTFGSGTRLTVV.

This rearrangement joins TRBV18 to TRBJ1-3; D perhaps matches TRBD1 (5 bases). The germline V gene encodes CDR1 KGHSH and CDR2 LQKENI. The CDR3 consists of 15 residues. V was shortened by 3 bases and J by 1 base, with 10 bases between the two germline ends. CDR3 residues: CASSPEGASGNTIYF. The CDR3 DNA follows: TGTGCCAGCTCACCGGAAGGGGCTTCTGGAAACACCATATATTTT.

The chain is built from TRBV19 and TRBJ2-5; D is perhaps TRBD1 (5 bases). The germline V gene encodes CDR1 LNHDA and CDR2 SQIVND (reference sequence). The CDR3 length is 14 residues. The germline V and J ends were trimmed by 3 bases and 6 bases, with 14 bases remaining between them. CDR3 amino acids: CASSINWGRKTQYF. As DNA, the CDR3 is TGTGCCAGTAGTATTAACTGGGGCAGGAAGACCCAGTACTTC. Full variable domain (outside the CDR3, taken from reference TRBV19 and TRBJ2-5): DGGITQSPKYLFRKEGQNVTLSCEQNLNHDAMYWYRQDPGQGLRLIYYSQIVNDFQKGDIAEGYSVSREKKESFPLTVTSAQKNPTAFYLCASSINWGRKTQYFGPGTRLLVL.

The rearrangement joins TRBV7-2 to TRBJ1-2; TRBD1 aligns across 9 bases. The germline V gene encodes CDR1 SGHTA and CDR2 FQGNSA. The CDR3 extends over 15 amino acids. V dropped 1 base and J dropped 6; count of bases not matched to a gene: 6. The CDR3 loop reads CASSLGTGGADGYTF. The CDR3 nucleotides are TGTGCCAGCAGCTTAGGAACAGGGGGCGCAGATGGCTACACCTTC.

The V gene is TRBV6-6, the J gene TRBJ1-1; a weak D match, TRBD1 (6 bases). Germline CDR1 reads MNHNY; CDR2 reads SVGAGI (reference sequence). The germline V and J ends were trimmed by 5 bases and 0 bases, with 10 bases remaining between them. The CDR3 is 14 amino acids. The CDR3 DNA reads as TGTGCCAGCAGTAAACAGGGCATGAACACTGAAGCTTTCTTT. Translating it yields CASSKQGMNTEAFF.

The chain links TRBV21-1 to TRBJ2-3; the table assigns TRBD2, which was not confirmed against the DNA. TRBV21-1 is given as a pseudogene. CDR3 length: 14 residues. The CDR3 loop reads CASSNWTSPDTQYF. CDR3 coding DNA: TGTGCCAGCAGCAACTGGACTAGCCCAGATACGCAGTATTTT.

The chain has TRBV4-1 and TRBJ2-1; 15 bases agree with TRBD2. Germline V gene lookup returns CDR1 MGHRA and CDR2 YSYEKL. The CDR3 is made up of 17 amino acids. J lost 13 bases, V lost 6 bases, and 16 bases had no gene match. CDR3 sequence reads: CASRRGLAGGLNLSQFF. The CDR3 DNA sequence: TGCGCCAGCAGACGGGGACTAGCGGGGGGCCTAAACCTATCCCAGTTCTTC.

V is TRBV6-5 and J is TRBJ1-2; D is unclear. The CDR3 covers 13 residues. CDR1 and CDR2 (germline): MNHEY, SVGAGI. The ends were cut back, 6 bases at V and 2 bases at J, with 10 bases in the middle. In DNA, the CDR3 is TGTGCCAGCAGACCGGGGTTCAACTATGGCTACACCTTC. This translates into CASRPGFNYGYTF.